A single sample is the source of the 6 T cell receptor beta chains below, sequenced in a study of a mutant IDH1 vaccine in newly diagnosed glioma. These receptors have no identified antigens. As to time point: week 47, end of study. What each vaccine dose contained was 300 ug of mutant IDH1 20-mer peptide, accompanied by topical imiquimod. TCRdb's copy holds only in-frame clones and misses some; the assay was immunoSEQ multiplex PCR. The sample lists about 94,000 clones; around 92% were seen once. The source material was PBMCs, sampled from a glioma patient whose treatment included an IDH1 peptide vaccine. All receptors come from a woman between 50 and 59 years old with glioma.

The chain is built from TRBV5-6 and TRBJ1-4; tentatively, D is TRBD1 (5 bases). This CDR3 has 14 amino acids. Trimming stripped 0 bases from V and 2 bases from J, with 5 bases between. The V gene's germline CDR1 is SGHDT and CDR2 YYEEEE. The CDR3 sequence is CASSLGQTNEKLFF. The CDR3 DNA follows: TGTGCCAGCAGCTTGGGACAGACTAATGAAAAACTGTTTTTT.

The V and J genes are TRBV6-1 and TRBJ2-7, with D perhaps matching TRBD2 (5 bases). Germline values: CDR1 MNHNS, CDR2 SASEGT. The CDR3 has 14 amino acids. Trimming shortened V by 0 bases and J by 2 bases, and 8 bases separated the two germline ends. Here the CDR3 DNA reads TGTGCCAGCAGTGAAGCTTGGCGGGCCTACGAGCAGTACTTC. It is translated as CASSEAWRAYEQYF.

This sequence joins TRBV5-1 and TRBJ1-4; 7 nucleotides line up with TRBD1. V was pared by 1 base and J by 1 base, with 4 bases of the junction left unmatched. The CDR3 is 16 amino acids. Germline CDR1 SGHRS, CDR2 YFSETQ. This CDR3 reads CASSLRQGGTNEKLFF. The CDR3 DNA sequence: TGCGCCAGCAGCTTGCGGCAGGGGGGAACTAATGAAAAACTGTTTTTT.

This clone has a handful of counts. The chain is built from TRBV6-5 and TRBJ2-5; D perhaps matches TRBD1 (5 bases). The CDR3 runs to 14 residues. V dropped 6 bases and J dropped 5 bases, with 16 bases sitting between them. Germline CDR1 is MNHEY and CDR2 is SVGAGI. The CDR3 DNA sequence: TGTGCCAGCAGCACGTGGGGCCTCGGGGAGACCCAGTACTTC. As protein: CASSTWGLGETQYF.

Written as DNA, the CDR3 is TGTGCCAGCTCACCACGGAGCACTGAAGCTTTCTTT. Amino acids: CASSPRSTEAFF. The chain is built from TRBV18 and TRBJ1-1; D is unclear. Germline CDR1 KGHSH, CDR2 LQKENI. This CDR3 contains 12 residues. Trimming took 1 base from V and 4 from J, leaving 4 bases between them.

Only a few counts were recorded for this clone. This chain connects TRBV28 to TRBJ2-3; TRBD2 is a possible D gene (6 bases). Trimming took off 3 bases at V and 2 bases at J, with 15 bases between the two ends. This CDR3 is built from 16 residues. Germline V gene sequence: CDR1 MDHEN, CDR2 SYDVKM. CDR3 sequence reads: CASSFLSSATTDTQYF. CDR3 DNA: TGTGCCAGCAGTTTCCTTTCTAGCGCTACCACAGATACGCAGTATTTT. Looking up the rest from reference TRBV28 and TRBJ2-3 gives the full variable domain: DVKVTQSSRYLVKRTGEKVFLECVQDMDHENMFWYRQDPGLGLRLIYFSYDVKMKEKGDIPEGYSVSREKKERFSLILESASTNQTSMYLCASSFLSSATTDTQYFGPGTRLTVL.